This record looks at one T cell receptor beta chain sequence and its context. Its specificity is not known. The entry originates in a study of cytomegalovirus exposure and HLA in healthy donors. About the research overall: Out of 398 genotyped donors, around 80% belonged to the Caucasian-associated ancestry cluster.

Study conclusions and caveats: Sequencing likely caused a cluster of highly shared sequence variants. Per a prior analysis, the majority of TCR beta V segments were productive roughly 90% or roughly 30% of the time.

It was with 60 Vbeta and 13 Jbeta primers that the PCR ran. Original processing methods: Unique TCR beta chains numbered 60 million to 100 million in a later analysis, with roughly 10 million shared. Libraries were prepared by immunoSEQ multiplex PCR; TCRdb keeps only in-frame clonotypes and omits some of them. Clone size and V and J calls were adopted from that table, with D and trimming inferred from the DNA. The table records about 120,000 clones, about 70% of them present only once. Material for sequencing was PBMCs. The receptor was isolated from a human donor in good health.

Written as DNA, the CDR3 is TGTGCCAGCTCACCGACTCAGGGATTGAATGAGCAGTTCTTC. Translated, it gives CASSPTQGLNEQFF. The chain couples TRBV18 to TRBJ2-1; tentative D call: TRBD1 (5 bases). The germline CDR1 and CDR2 sequences are KGHSH and LQKENI. The germline V and J ends were trimmed by 3 bases and 7 bases, with 13 bases remaining between them. The length of the CDR3 is 14 residues.